Here is one T cell receptor beta chain with its context. No antigen is known for it. Nothing much larger sits one base from this clone, and base qualities are not available. This record comes from a study of blood T cell repertoires in COVID-19 (dated by TCRdb to 2020 to 2021). Regarding the study in general: Collaborator samples came from the United States, Italy and Spain and covered acute and convalescent phases of COVID-19. The material from the prospective study consisted of cDNA or gDNA derived from T cells, B-cell-depleted T cells, or PBMCs. Subjects who had been exposed to COVID-19, were actively infected with it, or had recovered from it provided the deeply sampled blood TCRbeta repertoires that made up the dataset. A freely available public database, intended as a resource for researchers studying the immune response to SARS-CoV-2, is where the repertoires were released. Samples came from the ongoing ImmuneRACE study (first 160 participants) plus 1,254 subjects from 6 global collaborators. Nearly every sample came with metadata listing a de-identified subject ID, COVID-19 status, age in years and sex. Where available, HLA class I and class II types were obtained from metadata supplied by the sample provider rather than from assay-based typing.

Participants in the prospective study were aged about 18 to 100 years, lived in 20 to 30 United States geographic areas, and enrolled through a virtual design. In the prospective study, cohorts were assigned on the basis of participant-reported clinical history obtained from a screening survey and a study questionnaire. In the prospective study, whole blood, serum and a nasopharyngeal or oropharyngeal swab were collected from each participant by mobile phlebotomists. Additional blood draws and questionnaires over an approximately 2-month period could optionally be provided by prospective study participants. Before DNA extraction, blood samples from the prospective study were shipped at room temperature or frozen. The germline V gene (reference sequence) yields LNHDA for CDR1 and SQIVND for CDR2. Its CDR3 holds 13 amino acids, cysteine through phenylalanine. Only CDR3 DNA remains: 39 bases, in frame from the first base. V drops 8 bases and J drops 6 bases, leaving 17 bases in between.

The immunoSEQ Assay, a bias-controlled multiplex PCR, was used to amplify TCRbeta CDR3 regions from genomic DNA. Per the authors' processing: Within the assay, amplification of reference gene primers was used to estimate how many nucleated cells each sample contained. To quantify the absolute abundance of each unique TCRbeta CDR3 rearrangement, sequence reads were collapsed and filtered. Productive Simpson clonality was computed per sample as the square root of Simpson's diversity index over productive rearrangements. TCRdb retrieved this table from immuneACCESS and kept in-frame rearrangements only. Not all clones are present; in checked studies, unresolved V genes account for under half, and no reason is known for the remainder. The DNA gave D and trimming, while V, J and clone size come from that table. The sample has about 210,000 clones on record, about 86% of them singletons. In total, the top ten clones hold 3% to 4.5% of the sample.

Points the paper makes about the study in general: Clinical and demographic metadata were provided uncurated, with the amount varying by source and participant.

The sequence came from a woman between 40 and 50 years old with acute COVID-19. The rearrangement combines TRBV19 with TRBJ2-7; tentative D gene TRBD1, with 5 bases matching. The sample comprised PBMCs or T cells enriched from blood (not recorded which). The CDR3 amino acid sequence is: CASGTGYNSEQYF. The nucleotides read TGTGCCAGTGGAACAGGCTATAATAGCGAGCAGTACTTC. The CDR3, completed at both ends by the reference TRBV19 and TRBJ2-7 genes, gives the full variable domain DGGITQSPKYLFRKEGQNVTLSCEQNLNHDAMYWYRQDPGQGLRLIYYSQIVNDFQKGDIAEGYSVSREKKESFPLTVTSAQKNPTAFYLCASGTGYNSEQYFGPGTRLTVT.